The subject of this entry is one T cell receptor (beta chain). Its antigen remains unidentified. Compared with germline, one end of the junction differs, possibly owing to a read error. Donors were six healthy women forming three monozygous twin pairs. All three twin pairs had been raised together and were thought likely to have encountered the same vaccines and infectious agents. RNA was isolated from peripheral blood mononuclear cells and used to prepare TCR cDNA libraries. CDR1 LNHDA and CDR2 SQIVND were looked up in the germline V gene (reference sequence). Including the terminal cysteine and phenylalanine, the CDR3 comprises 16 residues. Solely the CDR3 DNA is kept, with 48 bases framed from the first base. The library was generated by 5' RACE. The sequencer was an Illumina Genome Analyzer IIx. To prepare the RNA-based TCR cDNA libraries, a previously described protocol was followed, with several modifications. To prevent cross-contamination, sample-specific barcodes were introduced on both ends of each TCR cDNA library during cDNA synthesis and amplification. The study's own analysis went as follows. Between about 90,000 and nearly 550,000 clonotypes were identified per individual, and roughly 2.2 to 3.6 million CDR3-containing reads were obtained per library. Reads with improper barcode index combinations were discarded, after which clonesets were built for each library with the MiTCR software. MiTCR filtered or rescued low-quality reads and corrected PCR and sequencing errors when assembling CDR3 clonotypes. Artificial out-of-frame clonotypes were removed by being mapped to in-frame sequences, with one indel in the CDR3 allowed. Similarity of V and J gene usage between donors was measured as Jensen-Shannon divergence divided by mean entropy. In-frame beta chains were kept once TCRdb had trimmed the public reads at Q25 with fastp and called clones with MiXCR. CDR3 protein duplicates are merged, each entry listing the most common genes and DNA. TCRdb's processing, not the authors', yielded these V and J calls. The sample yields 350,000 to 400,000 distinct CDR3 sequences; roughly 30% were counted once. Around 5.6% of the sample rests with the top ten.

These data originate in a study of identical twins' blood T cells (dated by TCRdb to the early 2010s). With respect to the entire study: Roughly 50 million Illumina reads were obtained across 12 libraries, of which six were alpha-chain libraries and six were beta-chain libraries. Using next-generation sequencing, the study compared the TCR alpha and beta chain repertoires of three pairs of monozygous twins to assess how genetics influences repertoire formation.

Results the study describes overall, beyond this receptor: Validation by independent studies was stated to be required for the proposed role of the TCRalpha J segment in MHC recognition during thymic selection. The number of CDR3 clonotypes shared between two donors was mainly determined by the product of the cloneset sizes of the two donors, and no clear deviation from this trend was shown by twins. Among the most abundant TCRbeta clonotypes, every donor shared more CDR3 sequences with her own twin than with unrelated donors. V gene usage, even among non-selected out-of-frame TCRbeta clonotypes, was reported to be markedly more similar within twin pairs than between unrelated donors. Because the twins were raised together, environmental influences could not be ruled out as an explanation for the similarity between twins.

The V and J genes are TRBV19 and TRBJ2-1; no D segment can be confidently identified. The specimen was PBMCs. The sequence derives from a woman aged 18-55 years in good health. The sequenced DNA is TGTGCCAGTAGTATAGATGGTCGGGCGTCCTACGATGAGCAGTTCTTC. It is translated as CASSIDGRASYDEQFF. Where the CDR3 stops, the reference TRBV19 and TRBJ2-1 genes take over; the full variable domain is DGGITQSPKYLFRKEGQNVTLSCEQNLNHDAMYWYRQDPGQGLRLIYYSQIVNDFQKGDIAEGYSVSREKKESFPLTVTSAQKNPTAFYLCASSIDGRASYDEQFFGPGTRLTVL.